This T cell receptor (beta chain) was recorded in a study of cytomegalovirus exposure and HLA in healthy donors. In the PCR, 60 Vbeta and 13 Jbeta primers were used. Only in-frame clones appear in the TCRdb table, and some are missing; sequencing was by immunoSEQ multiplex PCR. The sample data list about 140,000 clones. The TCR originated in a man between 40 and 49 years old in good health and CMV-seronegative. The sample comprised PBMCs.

The CDR3 DNA is TGTGCCAGCAGTTTAAAGAGGCGTATCCGGGACAGGGGACCCTACGAGCAGTACTTC. Protein sequence: CASSLKRRIRDRGPYEQYF. The chain recombines TRBV28 with TRBJ2-7, with 10 bases aligning to TRBD1. The CDR3 is made up of 19 amino acids. Per germline, CDR1 MDHEN and CDR2 SYDVKM. Trimming removed 2 bases from V and 2 bases from J; junction bases left unmatched: 15. Full variable domain (remainder filled in from reference TRBV28 and TRBJ2-7): DVKVTQSSRYLVKRTGEKVFLECVQDMDHENMFWYRQDPGLGLRLIYFSYDVKMKEKGDIPEGYSVSREKKERFSLILESASTNQTSMYLCASSLKRRIRDRGPYEQYFGPGTRLTVT.